These 10 T cell receptor beta chains were sequenced from one sample in a study of T cells in localized non-small cell lung cancer. Method: immunoSEQ multiplex PCR; TCRdb's copy keeps in-frame clones and lacks some. In the table there are 65,000 to 95,000 clones, 80% of which are singletons. This specimen was PBMCs, taken before any cancer treatment. The receptors were sampled from a man between 40 and 70 years old with stage II squamous cell lung carcinoma.

This clone came up once. The chain links TRBV6-1 to TRBJ2-1, with no clear D. Germline V gives CDR1 MNHNS, CDR2 SASEGT. This CDR3 is built from 12 residues. V lost 8 bases and J 0 bases, leaving 5 bases between the germline ends. The CDR3 loop is CASRPSYNEQFF. DNA for the CDR3: TGTGCCAGCCGGCCCTCCTACAATGAGCAGTTCTTC.

The chain is built from TRBV5-1 and TRBJ1-4, with 8 bases matching TRBD1. The CDR3 is made up of 14 amino acids. J gave up 8 bases and V 3 bases, and 6 bases lay outside the gene matches. Per the germline V gene, CDR1 is SGHRS and CDR2 is YFSETQ. The CDR3 reads CASSSTGEREKLFF. The CDR3 nucleotides are TGCGCCAGCAGCTCGACAGGGGAGAGGGAAAAACTGTTTTTT. Complete variable domain (other parts from reference TRBV5-1 and TRBJ1-4): KAGVTQTPRYLIKTRGQQVTLSCSPISGHRSVSWYQQTPGQGLQFLFEYFSETQRNKGNFPGRFSGRQFSNSRSEMNVSTLELGDSALYLCASSSTGEREKLFFGSGTQLSVL.

The sample holds a few counts of this clone. This rearrangement joins TRBV6-5 to TRBJ1-1; a weak D match, TRBD1 (5 bases). The V gene lost 6 bases and the J gene lost 3 bases, with 14 bases spanning the gap. This CDR3 is 14 amino acids long. Germline CDR1 reads MNHEY; CDR2 reads SVGAGI. CDR3 protein: CASRPRGGHTEAFF. The CDR3 coding sequence is TGTGCCAGCAGACCCCGGGGCGGTCACACTGAAGCTTTCTTT.

The chain recombines TRBV30 with TRBJ1-2; D unresolved. The CDR3 is 13 amino acids. Per germline, CDR1 GTSNPN and CDR2 SVGIG (reference sequence). V dropped 2 bases and J dropped 4 bases, with 11 bases sitting between them. The chain's CDR3 is CAWSPGALYGYTF. As DNA, the CDR3 is TGTGCCTGGAGTCCTGGAGCCCTCTATGGCTACACCTTC.

This chain links TRBV7-9 with TRBJ2-3, with TRBD2 as a possible D gene (6 bases). Germline CDR1 and CDR2: SEHNR and FQNEAQ (reference sequence). Trimming pared 2 bases from V and 5 bases from J, leaving 11 bases between. The CDR3 runs to 14 residues. This CDR3 reads CASSLLREGDTQYF. The CDR3 DNA sequence: TGTGCCAGCAGCTTATTGCGGGAAGGAGATACGCAGTATTTT.

Comment on this clone: This sample includes further DNA sequences coding for the same CDR3. The V and J genes are TRBV30 and TRBJ1-2; D remains unclear. With 0 bases removed from V and 4 bases from J, the gap between germline ends came to 6 bases. Per germline, CDR1 GTSNPN and CDR2 SVGIG (reference sequence). CDR3 length equals 12 residues. CDR3 amino acids: CAWSVSGYGYTF. DNA for the CDR3: TGTGCCTGGAGTGTCTCGGGCTATGGCTACACCTTC. The full variable domain, its missing parts supplied by reference TRBV30 and TRBJ1-2, is SQTIHQWPATLVQPVGSPLSLECTVEGTSNPNLYWYRQAAGRGLQLLFYSVGIGQISSEVPQNLSASRPQDRQFILSSKKLLLSDSGFYLCAWSVSGYGYTFGSGTRLTVV.

The genes are TRBV28 and TRBJ2-7; TRBD2 matches at 9 bases. The germline CDR1 and CDR2 sequences are MDHEN and SYDVKM. V lost 6 bases, J lost 1 base, and 7 bases stayed unmatched. CDR3 length: 15 amino acids. Here the CDR3 reads CASSSSGKGSYEQYF. CDR3 bases: TGTGCCAGCAGCTCTAGCGGGAAAGGGTCCTACGAGCAGTACTTC.

The chain is built from TRBV9 and TRBJ2-6; D ambiguous. V lost 3 bases and J 4 bases, leaving 14 bases between the germline ends. Germline V gives CDR1 SGDLS, CDR2 YYNGEE. CDR3 size: 16 residues. The chain's CDR3 is CASSGFSGNGANVLTF. The CDR3, as DNA: TGTGCCAGCAGCGGATTCTCGGGTAACGGGGCCAACGTCCTGACTTTC.

The chain uses TRBV7-8 and TRBJ2-3, with TRBD2 matching over 10 bases. The V and J ends lost 5 bases and 1 base, in that order; junction bases with no gene match: 6. CDR1 and CDR2 from the germline V gene are SGHVS and FQNEAQ. The CDR3 length is 16 residues. The chain's CDR3 is CASSDWTSGGTDTQYF. CDR3 DNA sequence: TGTGCCAGCAGCGATTGGACTAGCGGAGGCACAGATACGCAGTATTTT.

This clone occurred once. The chain employs TRBV5-1 and TRBJ2-7; TRBD1 matches 7 bases. The germline V gene encodes CDR1 SGHRS and CDR2 YFSETQ. Unmatched junction bases numbered 9, after V lost 2 bases and J lost 10 bases. The CDR3 loop spans 13 amino acids. The CDR3 DNA is TGCGCCAGCAGCTTTCGGACAGGAGAAGATCAGTACTTC. It is translated as CASSFRTGEDQYF.